Shown below are 9 T cell receptor beta chains from a single sample sequenced in a study of blood T cell repertoires in COVID-19 (dated by TCRdb to between 2020 and 2021). Library preparation used the immunoSEQ multiplex PCR assay. TCRdb carries this immuneACCESS record with in-frame sequences only. Its versions omit some clonotypes, under half of them owing to an unresolved V gene in the studies checked, with the rest unexplained. The sample table contains roughly 250,000 clones; only one count was recorded for under 85% of them. The top ten hold about 4% of the sample. The specimen was peripheral blood. The receptor source for this set is a woman between 40 and 50 years old with active or convalescent COVID-19.

This clone was observed at least ten times. The chain joins TRBV27 to TRBJ1-2; unclear D gene. This CDR3 is built from 12 residues. The germline CDR1 and CDR2 sequences are MNHEY and SMNVEV (reference sequence). With 4 bases removed from V and 8 bases from J, the gap between germline ends came to 11 bases. CDR3 coding DNA: TGTGCCAGCAGTTCGGCAGGTGGGGGCTACACCTTC. Its protein is CASSSAGGGYTF.

This clone appeared once. This sequence joins TRBV6-5 and TRBJ2-2; 9 bases line up with TRBD1. The CDR3 spans 13 residues. CDR1 is MNHEY and CDR2 is SVGAGI in the germline V gene. Germline trimming cut 8 bases from V and 6 bases from J; bases unmatched to any gene: 4. CDR3 sequence: CASGRQGAGELFF. The DNA of the CDR3 is TGTGCCAGCGGGCGACAGGGGGCCGGGGAGCTGTTTTTT.

The chain employs TRBV9 and TRBJ1-3, with D possibly matching TRBD1 (6 bases). CDR1 is SGDLS, CDR2 YYNGEE, per germline. The length of the CDR3 is 17 residues. V gave up 1 base and J gave up 4 bases, with 18 bases separating them. The CDR3: CASSVSAGEGYGNTIYF. The CDR3 DNA reads as TGTGCCAGCAGCGTAAGTGCAGGGGAAGGGTACGGAAACACCATATATTTT.

A single count supports this clone. The V gene is TRBV7-3, the J gene TRBJ2-1; TRBD2 agrees at 9 bases. V trimming: 5 bases; J trimming: 10 bases; junction bases outside the gene matches: 6. The CDR3 consists of 13 residues. CDR1 and CDR2 from the germline V gene are SGHTA and FQGTGA. CDR3 bases: TGTGCCAGCAGCCCAGCTAGCGGGGTGGAGCAGTTCTTC. Translated: CASSPASGVEQFF.

This clone was observed once. The chain uses TRBV6-5 and TRBJ1-2; D unresolved. V lost 4 bases and J lost 2, with 8 bases in between. This CDR3 region has 13 residues. Germline V gene lookup returns CDR1 MNHEY and CDR2 SVGAGI. CDR3 residues: CASSSGQNYGYTF. CDR3 DNA sequence: TGTGCCAGCAGTTCTGGGCAGAACTATGGCTACACCTTC.

The chain has TRBV10-3 and TRBJ2-3; TRBD2 aligns across 8 bases. The CDR3 totals 15 residues. Germline V gives CDR1 ENHRY, CDR2 SYGVKD. V gave up 0 bases and J gave up 1 base; unmatched junction bases: 0. The chain's CDR3 is CAISESTSGTDTQYF. DNA for the CDR3: TGTGCCATCAGTGAGTCGACTAGCGGCACAGATACGCAGTATTTT.

The J gene is TRBJ2-5, the V gene TRBV5-5; D call uncertain. V dropped 4 bases and J dropped 1 base, with 14 bases sitting between them. This CDR3 region has 15 residues. Germline CDR1 and CDR2: SGHKS and YYEKEE (reference sequence). As DNA, the CDR3 is TGTGCCAGCAGCACTCCCCCCTTCGCCCAAGAGACCCAGTACTTC. This codes for CASSTPPFAQETQYF. The complete variable domain, with remaining parts taken from reference TRBV5-5 and TRBJ2-5, reads DAGVTQSPTHLIKTRGQQVTLRCSPISGHKSVSWYQQVLGQGPQFIFQYYEKEERGRGNFPDRFSARQFPNYSSELNVNALLLGDSALYLCASSTPPFAQETQYFGPGTRLLVL.

There are a few counts of this clone. This sequence joins TRBV6-1 and TRBJ1-6, with TRBD1 as a possible D gene (5 bases). The CDR3 loop spans 15 amino acids. Germline CDR1 reads MNHNS; CDR2 reads SASEGT. V dropped 3 bases and J dropped 7 bases, with 13 bases sitting between them. CDR3 nucleotides: TGTGCCAGCAGTGACCGCCGGGGGTCGAATTCACCCCTCCACTTT. Its protein product is CASSDRRGSNSPLHF.

The gene calls are TRBV4-2 and TRBJ1-2; possible D gene TRBD1, 6 bases. Deletions cut 0 bases from V and 6 bases from J, with 14 bases between. The CDR3 length is 15 residues. Germline V gene data show CDR1 as LGHNA and CDR2 as YNFKEQ. The CDR3 sequence is CASSQDWNRDNGYTF. The CDR3 DNA is TGTGCCAGCAGCCAAGATTGGAACAGGGACAATGGCTACACCTTC.